The sequence of this T cell receptor beta chain was determined in a study of shared clonotypes between healthy human individuals. Libraries were prepared by immunoSEQ multiplex PCR; TCRdb keeps only in-frame clonotypes and omits some of them. The data hold 850,000 to 1,200,000 clones, with about 70% observed a single time. Study conclusions and caveats: Some clonotypes were shared by all four sorted-subset donors, while others were not shared. The non-shared ones had lower generation probabilities than the shared ones. Sharing across four donors was highest in naive CD4 (roughly 5%) and lowest in memory CD8 (approximately 0.4%).

About this clone itself: Its antigen is not identified.

Splitting of CD4+ cells produced CD45RA+ naive and CD45RA-negative memory subsets. Trimming stripped 4 bases from V and 1 base from J, with 10 bases between. Germline values: CDR1 SQVTM, CDR2 ANQGSEA. The CDR3 length is 13 residues. The receptor was isolated from a man in his late teens or twenties in good health. The material sequenced was memory CD4+ T cells sorted from blood. The sample's subset: CD45RA-negative fraction. The V call is TRBV29-1, the J call TRBJ1-1; D is undetermined. Here the CDR3 DNA reads TGCAGCGTTGTGGTACGGGAGAACACTGAAGCTTTCTTT. Amino acids: CSVVVRENTEAFF.